Here is one T cell receptor beta chain with its context. The CDR3 runs to 17 residues. Germline V gives CDR1 MNHEY, CDR2 SVGEGT. V lost 7 bases to trimming and J lost 3 bases; unmatched junction nucleotides: 14. Thyroid surgery was performed in patients who had received no treatment beforehand. This record belongs to a study of metastatic and nonmetastatic thyroid tumors. From the PCR reads, TCRdb re-called clones with MiXCR. The sample holds tens of thousands of clones, around 15% seen once. This receptor was taken from a female donor with papillary thyroid cancer or a benign thyroid nodule (not recorded which). Some clones in this sample may be carry-over from other donors' samples. The sample consisted of blood. This chain links TRBV6-2 or TRBV6-3 with TRBJ2-7; 11 positions agree with TRBD2. The CDR3 spells CASTLSWTSGLHYEQYF. The CDR3 coding sequence is TGTGCCAGCACCCTTTCCTGGACTAGCGGGTTACACTACGAGCAGTACTTC.